This T cell receptor (beta chain) emerged from a study of blood T cell repertoires in COVID-19. Seattle patients were enrolled while actively infected and followed longitudinally. Profiling relied on immunoSEQ multiplex PCR, and the TCRdb table lists in-frame clones only, not all of them. The sample yields about 170,000 clones, around 84% seen once. Deletions cut 2 bases from V and 3 bases from J, with 7 bases between. This CDR3 region has 13 residues. Germline-derived CDR1 and CDR2 are SGHVS and FNYEAQ. Sequenced material: peripheral blood. This TCR derives from a man in his 60s with COVID-19, enrolled during active disease. This chain joins TRBV7-6 and TRBJ2-5; D possibly corresponds to TRBD2 (5 bases). CDR3 loop: CASSLQAEETQYF. The CDR3 DNA reads TGTGCCAGCAGCTTACAAGCGGAAGAGACCCAGTACTTC.